Given below is one TCR beta chain in context. This clonotype appeared many times. This receptor's antigen is unknown. No much larger clone is present one base from it, and per-base qualities are unavailable. For sequencing, an Illumina HiSeq 2000 was employed. Multiplex PCR amplification was used to generate the TCR beta chain libraries. The amplified TCR beta chain products were analyzed by high-throughput sequencing. Using fastp at Q25 and MiXCR, TCRdb reprocessed the public reads and kept productive beta chains. Each CDR3 protein gets just one entry, which takes the most common genes and DNA from the rows behind it. The sample yields about 140,000 distinct CDR3 sequences; approximately 29% were counted once. About 2.3% of the sample goes to the ten largest clones. From the germline V gene, CDR1 is SGHTS and CDR2 is YDEGEE. V loses 0 bases of germline sequence and J loses 7 bases, and the interval between the two ends is 14 bases. Taken from cysteine to valine, the CDR3 has 14 residues. Only the CDR3 portion is preserved as DNA: 42 bases, with reading frame beginning at the first base.

This entry belongs to a study of breast tumors, draining lymph nodes, adjacent tissues (dated by TCRdb to 2016 to 2017). In the study overall: TCR beta repertoires were compared across tumor, adjacent nontumor tissue and axillary lymph nodes obtained from breast cancer patients. The study was designed to assess the relationships and possible T-cell exchange between tumor, surrounding tissue and draining lymph node repertoires in human breast cancer. What the work shows at the level of the full study, not this receptor alone: The similarity between tumor and nontumor tissue repertoires was significantly greater in luminal-like breast cancer than in basal-like breast cancer. The conclusion that tumor T cells originate in lymph nodes was presented as consistent with a hypothesis rather than as directly demonstrated. Tumor T-cell repertoires showed less diversity than lymph node repertoires and more diversity than nontumor tissue repertoires, and tumor T-cell repertoires showed preferential V and J gene usage. The data were considered consistent with most tumor T cells being derived from the lymph node and subsequently expanding within tumor tissue.

The axillary draining lymph nodes of breast cancer patients were the source of the lymph node samples. The V gene is TRBV5-8 and the J gene is TRBJ2-7; TRBD1 might be the D gene, on 6 matching bases. The sequence came from a female donor with breast cancer. Some clones in this sample may be carry-over from other donors' samples. Sequencing was carried out using axillary lymph node tissue. This receptor carries the CDR3 CASSLAGASGEQYV. At the DNA level, the sequence is TGTGCCAGCAGCTTGGCAGGGGCCTCGGGGGAGCAGTACGTC.